This is a list of T cell receptor beta chains from one sample in a study of metastatic and nonmetastatic thyroid tumors. MiXCR reprocessed the PCR reads for TCRdb. The table includes approximately 30,000 clones, about 17% detected once. The sequenced sample consisted of blood. The receptors shown here come from a female donor with papillary thyroid cancer or a benign thyroid nodule (not recorded which). Some clones in this sample may be carry-over from other donors' samples. Both conserved end residues are trimmed from each CDR3.

V gene,J gene,CDR3 protein
TRBV4-2,TRBJ2-5,ASSQDSGRGSETQY
TRBV20-1,TRBJ1-2,SASLLNQGPNLYGYT
TRBV20-1,TRBJ2-6,SGSLGGFSWANVLT
TRBV7-3,TRBJ2-1,ASSRILGNEQF
TRBV6-1,TRBJ1-3,SSSPLQGSDGNTIY
TRBV4-2,TRBJ2-5,ASSQDGRETQY
TRBV6-1,TRBJ1-1,ASKSGFHTEAF
TRBV12-3/TRBV12-4,TRBJ2-7,ASSPNFYEQY
TRBV19,TRBJ2-7,ASSPHRGSSYEQY
TRBV5-6,TRBJ1-1,ASSPLVGPMNTEAF
TRBV7-3,TRBJ2-3,ASSSGTHPSTDTQY
TRBV20-1,TRBJ2-2,SVIGQGASGGELF
TRBV6-1,TRBJ2-7,ASSESYIYEQY
TRBV5-1,TRBJ1-1,ASSRGADRGLTEAF
TRBV25-1,TRBJ2-2,ASSDPMGQGNTGELF
TRBV28,TRBJ1-3,ATPGPPGNTIY
TRBV28,TRBJ1-2,ASSYPGQGAGYT
TRBV6-5,TRBJ2-7,ASSFWGSEQY
TRBV9,TRBJ2-1,ASSVAAGEGEQF
TRBV20-1,TRBJ1-5,SAKSGTGNQPQH
TRBV29-1,TRBJ2-7,SVQGIHEQY
TRBV2,TRBJ2-5,ASSVDGRRETQY
TRBV18,TRBJ2-1,ASSPGIGSWTGDGQF
TRBV6-2/TRBV6-3,TRBJ1-1,ASSRGAWEAF
TRBV7-9,TRBJ1-1,ASSFIQITEAF
TRBV28,TRBJ2-1,ASSDVGSSYNEQF
TRBV12-3/TRBV12-4,TRBJ2-7,ASSPTGYEQY
TRBV28,TRBJ2-7,ASRVRVVAGAYEQY
TRBV2,TRBJ2-7,ASSVGRNKDEQY
TRBV19,TRBJ2-2,ATTPQGANTGELF
TRBV28,TRBJ1-5,ASSSLAGAFNQPQH
TRBV4-1,TRBJ2-5,ASSQYGAGGPGRETQY
TRBV11-2,TRBJ2-1,ASSLDYRYICSYNEQF
TRBV7-2,TRBJ2-7,ASSLATPLEQY
TRBV12-3/TRBV12-4,TRBJ2-1,ASSPETSEDNEQF
TRBV20-1,TRBJ1-1,SAREDRGAF